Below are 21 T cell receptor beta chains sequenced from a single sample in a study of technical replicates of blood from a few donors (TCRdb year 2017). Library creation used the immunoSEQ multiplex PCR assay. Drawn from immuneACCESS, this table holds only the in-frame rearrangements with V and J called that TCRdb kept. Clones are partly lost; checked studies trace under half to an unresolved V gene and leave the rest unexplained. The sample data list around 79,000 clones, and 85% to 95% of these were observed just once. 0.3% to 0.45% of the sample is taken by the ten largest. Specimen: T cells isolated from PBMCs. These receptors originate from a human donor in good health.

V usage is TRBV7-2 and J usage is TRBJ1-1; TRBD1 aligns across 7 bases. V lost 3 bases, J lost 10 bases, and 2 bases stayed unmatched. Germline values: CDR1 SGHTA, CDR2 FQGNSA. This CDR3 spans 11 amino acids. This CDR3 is CASSFAGGAFF. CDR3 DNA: TGTGCCAGCAGCTTTGCAGGGGGAGCTTTCTTT. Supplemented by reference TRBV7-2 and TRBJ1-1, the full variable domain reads GAGVSQSPSNKVTEKGKDVELRCDPISGHTALYWYRQSLGQGLEFLIYFQGNSAPDKSGLPSDRFSAERTGGSVSTLTIQRTQQEDSAVYLCASSFAGGAFFGQGTRLTVV.

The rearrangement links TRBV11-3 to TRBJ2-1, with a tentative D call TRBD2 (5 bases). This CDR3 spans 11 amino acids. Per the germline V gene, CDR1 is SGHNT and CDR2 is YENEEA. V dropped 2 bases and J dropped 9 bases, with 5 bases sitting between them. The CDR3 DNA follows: TGTGCCAGCAGCTTACGGGGTGAGCAGTTCTTC. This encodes CASSLRGEQFF.

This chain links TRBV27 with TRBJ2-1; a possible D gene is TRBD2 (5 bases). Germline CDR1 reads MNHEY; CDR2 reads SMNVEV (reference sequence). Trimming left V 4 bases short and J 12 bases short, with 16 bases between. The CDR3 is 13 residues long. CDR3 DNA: TGTGCCAGCAGTTACGGACCAGCTCGGGGGCAGTTCTTC. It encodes CASSYGPARGQFF.

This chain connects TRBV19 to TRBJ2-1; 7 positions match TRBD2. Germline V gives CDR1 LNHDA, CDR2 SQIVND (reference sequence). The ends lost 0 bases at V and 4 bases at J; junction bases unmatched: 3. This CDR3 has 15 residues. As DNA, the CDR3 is TGTGCCAGTAGTATAGAGGGAGGGCCATACAATGAGCAGTTCTTC. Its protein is CASSIEGGPYNEQFF.

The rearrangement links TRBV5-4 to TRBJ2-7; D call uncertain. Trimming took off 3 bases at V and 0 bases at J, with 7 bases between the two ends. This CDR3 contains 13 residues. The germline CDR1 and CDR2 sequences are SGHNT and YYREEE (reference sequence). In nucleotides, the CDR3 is TGTGCCAGCAGCTGGCCCGACTCCTACGAGCAGTACTTC. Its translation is CASSWPDSYEQYF.

The CDR3 region is CASSGGLLNTGELFF. The CDR3 nucleotides are TGTGCCAGCAGCGGGGGACTTTTAAACACCGGGGAGCTGTTTTTT. The rearrangement joins TRBV6-5 to TRBJ2-2; TRBD2 might be the D (6 bases). The CDR3 sequence is 15 residues long. Looked up from germline, CDR1 is MNHEY and CDR2 is SVGAGI. V was clipped by 6 bases and J by 2 bases, with 13 bases between them.

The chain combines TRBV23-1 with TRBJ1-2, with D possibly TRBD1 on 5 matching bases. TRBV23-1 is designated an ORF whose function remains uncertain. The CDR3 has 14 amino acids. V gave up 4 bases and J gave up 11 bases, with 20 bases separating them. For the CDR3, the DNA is TGCGCCAGCAGTCCCCGTTGGGGGGGGTTAGTGTACACCTTC. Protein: CASSPRWGGLVYTF.

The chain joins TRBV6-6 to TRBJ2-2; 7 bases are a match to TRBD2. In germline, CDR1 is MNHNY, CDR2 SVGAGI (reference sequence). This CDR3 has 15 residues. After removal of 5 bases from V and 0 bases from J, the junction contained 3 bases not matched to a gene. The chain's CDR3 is CASSTGGSNTGELFF. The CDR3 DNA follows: TGTGCCAGCAGTACGGGGGGATCGAACACCGGGGAGCTGTTTTTT.

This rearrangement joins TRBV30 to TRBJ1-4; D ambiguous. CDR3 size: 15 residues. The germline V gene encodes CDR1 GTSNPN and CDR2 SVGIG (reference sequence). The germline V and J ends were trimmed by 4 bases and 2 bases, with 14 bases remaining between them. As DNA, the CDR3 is TGTGCCTGGAATGGCGGGAAGAGGACTAATGAAAAACTGTTTTTT. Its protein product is CAWNGGKRTNEKLFF.

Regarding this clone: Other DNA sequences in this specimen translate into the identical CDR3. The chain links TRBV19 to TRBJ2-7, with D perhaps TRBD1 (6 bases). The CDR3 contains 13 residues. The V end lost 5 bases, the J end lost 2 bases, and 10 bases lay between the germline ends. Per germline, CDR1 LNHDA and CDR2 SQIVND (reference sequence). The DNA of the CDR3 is TGTGCCAGTAGTCCTGACAGGACCTACGAGCAGTACTTC. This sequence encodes CASSPDRTYEQYF.

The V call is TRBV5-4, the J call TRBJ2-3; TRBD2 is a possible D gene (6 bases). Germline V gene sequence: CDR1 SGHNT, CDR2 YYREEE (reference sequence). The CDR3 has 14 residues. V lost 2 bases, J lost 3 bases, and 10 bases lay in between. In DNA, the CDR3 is TGTGCCAGCAGCTTACCGGGGGAAACAGATACGCAGTATTTT. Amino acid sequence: CASSLPGETDTQYF. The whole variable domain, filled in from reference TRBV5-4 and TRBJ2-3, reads ETGVTQSPTHLIKTRGQQVTLRCSSQSGHNTVSWYQQALGQGPQFIFQYYREEENGRGNFPPRFSGLQFPNYSSELNVNALELDDSALYLCASSLPGETDTQYFGPGTRLTVL.

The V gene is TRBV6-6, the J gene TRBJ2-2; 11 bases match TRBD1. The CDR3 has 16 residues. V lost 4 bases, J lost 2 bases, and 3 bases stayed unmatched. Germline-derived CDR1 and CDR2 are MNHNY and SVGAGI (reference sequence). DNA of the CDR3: TGTGCCAGCAGTTGGGACAGGGGGTATAACACCGGGGAGCTGTTTTTT. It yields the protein CASSWDRGYNTGELFF.

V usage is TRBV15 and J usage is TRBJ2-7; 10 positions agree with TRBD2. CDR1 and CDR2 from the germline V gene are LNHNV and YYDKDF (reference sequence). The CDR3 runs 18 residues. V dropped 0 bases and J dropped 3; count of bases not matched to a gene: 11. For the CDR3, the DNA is TGTGCCACCAGCAGAGAAGCGACTAGCGGGCCGATAGGCTACGAGCAGTACTTC. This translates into CATSREATSGPIGYEQYF.

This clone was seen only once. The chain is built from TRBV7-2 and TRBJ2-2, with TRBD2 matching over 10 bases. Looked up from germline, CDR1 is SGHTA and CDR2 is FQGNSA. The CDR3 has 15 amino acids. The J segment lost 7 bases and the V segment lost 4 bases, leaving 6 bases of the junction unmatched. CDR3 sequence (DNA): TGTGCCAGCAGCTCCCTAGCGGGAGCGGTCGGGGAGCTGTTTTTT. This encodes CASSSLAGAVGELFF.

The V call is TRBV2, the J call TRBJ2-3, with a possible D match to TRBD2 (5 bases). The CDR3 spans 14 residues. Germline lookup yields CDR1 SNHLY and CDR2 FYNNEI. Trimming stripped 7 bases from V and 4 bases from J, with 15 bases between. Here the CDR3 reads CASKSGIFPDTQYF. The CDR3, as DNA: TGTGCCAGCAAGAGCGGAATCTTTCCAGATACGCAGTATTTT.

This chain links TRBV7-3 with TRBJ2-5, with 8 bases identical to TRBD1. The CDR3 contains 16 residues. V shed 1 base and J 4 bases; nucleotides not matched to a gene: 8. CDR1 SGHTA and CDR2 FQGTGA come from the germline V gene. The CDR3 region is CASSLNTGGMGETQYF. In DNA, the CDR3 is TGTGCCAGCAGCTTAAATACAGGGGGAATGGGAGAGACCCAGTACTTC. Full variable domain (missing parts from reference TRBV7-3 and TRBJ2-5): GAGVSQTPSNKVTEKGKYVELRCDPISGHTALYWYRQSLGQGPEFLIYFQGTGAADDSGLPNDRFFAVRPEGSVSTLKIQRTERGDSAVYLCASSLNTGGMGETQYFGPGTRLLVL.

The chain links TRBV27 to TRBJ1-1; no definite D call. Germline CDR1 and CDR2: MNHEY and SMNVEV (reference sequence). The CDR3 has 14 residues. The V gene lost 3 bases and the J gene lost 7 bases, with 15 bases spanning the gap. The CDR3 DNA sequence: TGTGCCAGCAGTTTTTCTGGACTGGGGTTTGAAGCTTTCTTT. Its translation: CASSFSGLGFEAFF.

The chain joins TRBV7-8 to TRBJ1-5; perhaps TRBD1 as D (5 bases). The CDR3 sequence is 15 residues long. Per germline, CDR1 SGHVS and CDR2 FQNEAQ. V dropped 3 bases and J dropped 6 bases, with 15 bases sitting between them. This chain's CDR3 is CASSFSEEGIQPQHF. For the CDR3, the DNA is TGTGCCAGCAGCTTCTCCGAGGAGGGGATTCAGCCCCAGCATTTT.

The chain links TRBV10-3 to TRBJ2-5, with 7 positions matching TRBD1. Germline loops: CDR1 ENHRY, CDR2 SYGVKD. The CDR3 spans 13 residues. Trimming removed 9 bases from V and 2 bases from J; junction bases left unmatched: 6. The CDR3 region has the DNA TGTGCCATTAGACCGGGACAGCAAGAGACCCAGTACTTC. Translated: CAIRPGQQETQYF.

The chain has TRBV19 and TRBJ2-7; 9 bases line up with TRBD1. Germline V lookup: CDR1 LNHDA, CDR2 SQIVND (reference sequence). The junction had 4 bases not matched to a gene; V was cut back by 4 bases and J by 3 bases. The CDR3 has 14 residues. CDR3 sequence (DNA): TGTGCCAGTAGTACCGGGACAGGGAACTACGAGCAGTACTTC. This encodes CASSTGTGNYEQYF.

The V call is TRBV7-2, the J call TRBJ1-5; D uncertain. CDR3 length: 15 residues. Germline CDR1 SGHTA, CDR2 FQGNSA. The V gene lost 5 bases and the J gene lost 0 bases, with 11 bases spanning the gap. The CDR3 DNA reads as TGTGCCAGCAGCCTAGTTAGCATTAGCAATCAGCCCCAGCATTTT. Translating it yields CASSLVSISNQPQHF.